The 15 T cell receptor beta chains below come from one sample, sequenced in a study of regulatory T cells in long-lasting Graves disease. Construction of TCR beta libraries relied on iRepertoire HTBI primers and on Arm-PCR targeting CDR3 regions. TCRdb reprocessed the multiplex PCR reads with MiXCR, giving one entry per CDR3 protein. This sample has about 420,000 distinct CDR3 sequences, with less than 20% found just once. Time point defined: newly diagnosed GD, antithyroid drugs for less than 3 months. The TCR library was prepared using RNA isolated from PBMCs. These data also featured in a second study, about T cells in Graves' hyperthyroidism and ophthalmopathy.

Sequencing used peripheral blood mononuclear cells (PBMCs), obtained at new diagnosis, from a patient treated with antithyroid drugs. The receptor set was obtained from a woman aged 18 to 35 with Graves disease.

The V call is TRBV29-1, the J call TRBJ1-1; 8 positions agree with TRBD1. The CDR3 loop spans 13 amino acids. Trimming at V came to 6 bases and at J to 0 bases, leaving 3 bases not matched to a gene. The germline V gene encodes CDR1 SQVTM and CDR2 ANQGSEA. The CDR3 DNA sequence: TGCAGCGTCGGGACAGGAGTGAACACTGAAGCTTTCTTT. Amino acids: CSVGTGVNTEAFF.

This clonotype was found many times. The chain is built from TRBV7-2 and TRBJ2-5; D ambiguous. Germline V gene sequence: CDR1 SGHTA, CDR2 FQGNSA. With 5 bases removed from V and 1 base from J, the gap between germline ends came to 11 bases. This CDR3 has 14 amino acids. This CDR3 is CASSPTRLQETQYF. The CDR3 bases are TGTGCCAGCAGCCCGACAAGGCTCCAAGAGACCCAGTACTTC.

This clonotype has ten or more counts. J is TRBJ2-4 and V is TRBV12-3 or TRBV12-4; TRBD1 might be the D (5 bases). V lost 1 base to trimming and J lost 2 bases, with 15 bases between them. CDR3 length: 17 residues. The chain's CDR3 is CASSLVPGPRTKNIQYF. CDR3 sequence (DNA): TGTGCCAGCAGTTTAGTTCCAGGGCCGCGAACCAAAAACATTCAGTACTTC.

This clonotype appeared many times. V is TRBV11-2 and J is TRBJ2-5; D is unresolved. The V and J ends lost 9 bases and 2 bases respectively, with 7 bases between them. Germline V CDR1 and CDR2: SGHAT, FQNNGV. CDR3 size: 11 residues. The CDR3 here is CASRSQETQYF. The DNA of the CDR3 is TGTGCCAGTAGGAGTCAAGAGACCCAGTACTTC.

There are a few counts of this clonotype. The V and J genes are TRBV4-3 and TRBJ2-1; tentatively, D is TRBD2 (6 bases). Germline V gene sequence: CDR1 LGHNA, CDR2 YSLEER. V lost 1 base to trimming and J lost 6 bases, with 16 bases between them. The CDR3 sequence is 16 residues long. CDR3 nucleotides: TGCGCCAGCAGCCAAGGGATGTATGCGACTAGCAATGAGCAGTTCTTC. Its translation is CASSQGMYATSNEQFF.

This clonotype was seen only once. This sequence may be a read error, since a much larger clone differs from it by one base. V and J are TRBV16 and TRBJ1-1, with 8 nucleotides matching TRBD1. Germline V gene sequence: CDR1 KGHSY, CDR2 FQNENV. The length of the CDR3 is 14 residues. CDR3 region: CTSSPGGSNTEAFF. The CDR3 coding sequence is TGTACCAGCAGCCCAGGGGGCTCGAACACTGAAGCTTTCTTT.

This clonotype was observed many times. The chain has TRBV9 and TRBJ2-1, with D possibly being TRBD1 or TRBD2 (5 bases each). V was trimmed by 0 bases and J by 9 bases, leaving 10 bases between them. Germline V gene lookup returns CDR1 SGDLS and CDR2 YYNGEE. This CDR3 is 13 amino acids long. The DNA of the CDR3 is TGTGCCAGCAGCGTAGGGGGGAAGGCTGAGCAGTTCTTC. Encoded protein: CASSVGGKAEQFF.

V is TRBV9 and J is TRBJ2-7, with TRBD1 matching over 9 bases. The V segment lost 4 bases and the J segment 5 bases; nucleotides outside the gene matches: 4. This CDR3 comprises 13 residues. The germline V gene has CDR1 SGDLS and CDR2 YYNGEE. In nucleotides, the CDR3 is TGTGCCAGCAGCACTCGACAGGGGGACGAGCAGTACTTC. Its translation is CASSTRQGDEQYF.

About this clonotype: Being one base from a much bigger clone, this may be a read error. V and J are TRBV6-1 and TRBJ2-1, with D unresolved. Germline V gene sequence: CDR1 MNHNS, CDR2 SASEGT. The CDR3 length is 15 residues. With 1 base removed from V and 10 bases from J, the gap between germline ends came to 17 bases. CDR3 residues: CASSEVLGPYYEQFF. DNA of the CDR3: TGTGCCAGCAGTGAAGTTTTAGGGCCATACTACGAGCAGTTCTTC.

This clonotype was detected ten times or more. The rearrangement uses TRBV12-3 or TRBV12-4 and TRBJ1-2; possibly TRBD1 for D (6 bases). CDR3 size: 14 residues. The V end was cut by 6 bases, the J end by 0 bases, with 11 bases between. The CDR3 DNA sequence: TGTGCCAGCAGAACAGGGATAGCTAACTATGGCTACACCTTC. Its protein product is CASRTGIANYGYTF.

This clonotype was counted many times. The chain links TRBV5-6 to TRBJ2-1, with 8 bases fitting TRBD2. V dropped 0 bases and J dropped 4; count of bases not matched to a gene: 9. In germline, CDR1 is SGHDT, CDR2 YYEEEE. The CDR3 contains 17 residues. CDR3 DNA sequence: TGTGCCAGCAGCTTGGTTGAGACTAGCGTCTTTTACAATGAGCAGTTCTTC. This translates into CASSLVETSVFYNEQFF.

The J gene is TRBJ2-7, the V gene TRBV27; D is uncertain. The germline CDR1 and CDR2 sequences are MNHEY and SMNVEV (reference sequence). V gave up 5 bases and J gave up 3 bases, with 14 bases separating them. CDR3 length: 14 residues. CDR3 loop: CASSPLESDYEQYF. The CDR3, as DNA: TGTGCCAGCAGTCCTCTAGAGTCGGACTACGAGCAGTACTTC.

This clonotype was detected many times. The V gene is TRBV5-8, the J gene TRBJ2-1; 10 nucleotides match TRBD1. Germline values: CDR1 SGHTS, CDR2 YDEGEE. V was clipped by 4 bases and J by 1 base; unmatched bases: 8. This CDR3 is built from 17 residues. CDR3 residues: CASSLGQGTISYNEQFF. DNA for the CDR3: TGTGCCAGCAGCCTGGGACAGGGGACCATTTCCTACAATGAGCAGTTCTTC.

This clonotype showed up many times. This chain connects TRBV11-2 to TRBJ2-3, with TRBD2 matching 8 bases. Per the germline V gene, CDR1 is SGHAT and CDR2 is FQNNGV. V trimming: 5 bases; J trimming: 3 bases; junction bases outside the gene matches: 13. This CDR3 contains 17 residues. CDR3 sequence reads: CASSPLWSGSLTDTQYF. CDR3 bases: TGTGCCAGCAGCCCCCTTTGGAGCGGGAGCTTGACAGATACGCAGTATTTT. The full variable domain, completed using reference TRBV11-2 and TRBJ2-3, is EAGVAQSPRYKIIEKRQSVAFWCNPISGHATLYWYQQILGQGPKLLIQFQNNGVVDDSQLPKDRFSAERLKGVDSTLKIQPAKLEDSAVYLCASSPLWSGSLTDTQYFGPGTRLTVL.

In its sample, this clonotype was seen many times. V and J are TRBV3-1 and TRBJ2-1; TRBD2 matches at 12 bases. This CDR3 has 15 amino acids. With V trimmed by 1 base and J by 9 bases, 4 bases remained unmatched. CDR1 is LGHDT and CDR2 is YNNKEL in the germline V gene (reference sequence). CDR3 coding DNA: TGTGCCAGCAGCCAAGTGGCTAGCGGGAGGGGTGAGCAGTTCTTC. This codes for CASSQVASGRGEQFF.